Following are 18 T cell receptor beta chains from one sample sequenced in a study of T cell repertoires in cytomegalovirus infection. TCRdb ran MiXCR on the reads and lists one entry per CDR3 protein. The data show roughly 300,000 distinct CDR3 sequences, 20% to 30% seen once. The sequenced material came from PBMCs. The source is a human donor in good health (CMV status not recorded). Some clones in this sample may be carry-over from other donors' samples.

V is TRBV11-2 and J is TRBJ2-1; D gene uncertain. Trimming shortened V by 2 bases and J by 8 bases, and 10 bases separated the two germline ends. Germline V gene sequence: CDR1 SGHAT, CDR2 FQNNGV. This CDR3 spans 13 amino acids. The CDR3 sequence: CASSLQVIHEQFF. The CDR3 DNA follows: TGTGCCAGCAGCTTACAAGTTATCCATGAGCAGTTCTTC.

The chain recombines TRBV27 with TRBJ2-7; 13 nucleotides align to TRBD2. The ends lost 6 bases at V and 6 bases at J; junction bases unmatched: 8. CDR1 and CDR2 (germline): MNHEY, SMNVEV (reference sequence). The CDR3 consists of 15 residues. The CDR3 nucleotides are TGTGCCAGCAGGGCCGGACTAGCGGGAGTGGCCGAGCAGTACTTC. It is translated as CASRAGLAGVAEQYF.

CDR3 in DNA: TGTGCCAGCAGCTCAACTTGGGGAGGACGCAGGGAGCTGTTTTTT. Protein: CASSSTWGGRRELFF. This sequence joins TRBV11-3 and TRBJ2-2, with D perhaps matching TRBD2 (6 bases). Trimming stripped 4 bases from V and 9 bases from J, with 18 bases between. The germline V gene encodes CDR1 SGHNT and CDR2 YENEEA. This CDR3 has 15 amino acids.

In DNA, the CDR3 is TGTGCCAGCAGCTCGGGGTCCGCTGGGGCCAACGTCCTGACTTTC. Translated: CASSSGSAGANVLTF. The chain uses TRBV7-2 and TRBJ2-6, with D tentatively TRBD2 (5 bases). There are 15 residues in the CDR3. CDR1 and CDR2 from the germline V gene are SGHTA and FQGNSA. The V end was cut by 4 bases, the J end by 2 bases, with 9 bases between.

This clonotype was seen more than once but under ten times. This sequence joins TRBV29-1 and TRBJ1-1; the D gene is possibly TRBD1 (6 bases). The germline CDR1 and CDR2 sequences are SQVTM and ANQGSEA. Trimming pared 7 bases from V and 1 base from J, leaving 13 bases between. CDR3 length equals 13 residues. CDR3 bases: TGCAGCGCCAACAGGGACCAGAACACTGAAGCTTTCTTT. Protein: CSANRDQNTEAFF.

This clonotype has ten or more counts. The rearrangement links TRBV19 to TRBJ2-1; 10 bases line up with TRBD2. This CDR3 contains 16 residues. The germline V gene has CDR1 LNHDA and CDR2 SQIVND (reference sequence). The ends lost 4 bases at V and 5 bases at J; junction bases unmatched: 8. The CDR3 DNA sequence: TGTGCCAGTAGTAGTGCCGGGACTAGCGCGAACAATGAGCAGTTCTTC. Translating gives CASSSAGTSANNEQFF.

The table lists this clonotype with many counts. The J gene is TRBJ2-7, the V gene TRBV12-3 or TRBV12-4; D is unclear. Trimming took off 6 bases at V and 2 bases at J, with 8 bases between the two ends. CDR3 length: 12 amino acids. CDR3 nucleotides: TGTGCCAGCAGCTTAAGTCCCTACGAGCAGTACTTC. As protein: CASSLSPYEQYF.

This clonotype was counted a few times. The chain uses TRBV7-9 and TRBJ1-1; the match to TRBD1 covers 7 bases. The CDR3 has 14 amino acids. Germline CDR1 reads SEHNR; CDR2 reads FQNEAQ (reference sequence). The V segment lost 0 bases and the J segment 7 bases; nucleotides outside the gene matches: 5. CDR3 in DNA: TGTGCCAGCAGCTTAGCGGGACAGAGCTATGAAGCTTTCTTT. As protein: CASSLAGQSYEAFF.

This clonotype was counted a few times. V usage is TRBV5-4 and J usage is TRBJ1-1; D gene unclear. CDR3 length: 15 residues. V was pared by 2 bases and J by 2 bases, with 13 bases between. Germline V gene lookup returns CDR1 SGHNT and CDR2 YYREEE (reference sequence). CDR3 amino acids: CASSFPDMINTEAFF. CDR3 coding DNA: TGTGCCAGCAGCTTCCCCGACATGATTAACACTGAAGCTTTCTTT.

The rearrangement links TRBV9 to TRBJ2-1; 7 positions agree with TRBD2. This CDR3 is built from 17 residues. CDR1 and CDR2 from the germline V gene are SGDLS and YYNGEE. The V segment lost 3 bases and the J segment 3 bases; nucleotides outside the gene matches: 12. The CDR3 DNA is TGTGCCAGCAGCGAGCCCTTGGGGAGCGGGGTCTACAATGAGCAGTTCTTC. The encoded protein is CASSEPLGSGVYNEQFF.

This clonotype came up many times. This sequence joins TRBV7-2 and TRBJ2-6; D not certain. The V end lost 5 bases, the J end lost 0 bases, and 17 bases lay between the germline ends. Germline V gene sequence: CDR1 SGHTA, CDR2 FQGNSA. The CDR3 runs 18 residues. CDR3 sequence reads: CASSPRLGMGSGANVLTF. CDR3 DNA: TGTGCCAGCAGCCCACGGTTAGGGATGGGCTCTGGGGCCAACGTCCTGACTTTC.

This clonotype was found once. This chain joins TRBV5-4 and TRBJ2-5; D uncertain. Trimming left V 2 bases short and J 1 base short, with 9 bases between. Germline values: CDR1 SGHNT, CDR2 YYREEE (reference sequence). The CDR3 runs to 14 residues. The CDR3 DNA reads as TGTGCCAGCAGCTTCGGCGAGAGCCAAGAGACCCAGTACTTC. This sequence encodes CASSFGESQETQYF.

A few counts support this clonotype. The rearrangement links TRBV12-3 or TRBV12-4 to TRBJ2-5; 12 bases agree with TRBD1. The V segment lost 6 bases and the J segment 5 bases; nucleotides outside the gene matches: 1. The CDR3 sequence is 13 residues long. CDR3 coding DNA: TGTGCCAGCAGGGGACAGGGGGCTGAGACCCAGTACTTC. Protein: CASRGQGAETQYF.

This clonotype showed up just a few times. The chain carries TRBV12-3 or TRBV12-4 and TRBJ2-5; 9 nucleotides agree with TRBD2. The length of the CDR3 is 18 residues. V lost 2 bases to trimming and J lost 2 bases; unmatched junction nucleotides: 12. CDR3: CASSLKLAGSSFQETQYF. Written as DNA, the CDR3 is TGTGCCAGCAGTTTAAAGCTAGCGGGAAGTTCCTTTCAAGAGACCCAGTACTTC.

This clonotype was counted many times. The CDR3 DNA reads TGTGCCAGCAGCGACCCATCAGCGGGGGGGCCGGATGATACGCAGTATTTT. It translates to CASSDPSAGGPDDTQYF. The J gene is TRBJ2-3, the V gene TRBV7-3; TRBD2 matches at 10 bases. The V segment lost 5 bases and the J segment 6 bases; nucleotides outside the gene matches: 14. The CDR3 is 17 amino acids. Germline lookup yields CDR1 SGHTA and CDR2 FQGTGA.

This clonotype was counted a few times. CDR3 amino acids: CASMASRYEQYF. As DNA, the CDR3 is TGTGCCTCCATGGCTAGCCGCTACGAGCAGTACTTC. The rearrangement links TRBV28 to TRBJ2-7, with D possibly being TRBD2 (5 bases). In germline, CDR1 is MDHEN, CDR2 SYDVKM. The CDR3 runs to 12 residues. V dropped 11 bases and J dropped 3 bases, with 14 bases sitting between them.

This clonotype was counted once. The chain recombines TRBV29-1 with TRBJ2-2; D remains unclear. V lost 6 bases and J 6 bases, leaving 5 bases between the germline ends. This CDR3 comprises 10 residues. Germline CDR1 is SQVTM and CDR2 is ANQGSEA. The CDR3 spells CSVPSGELFF. CDR3 DNA sequence: TGCAGCGTCCCCTCCGGGGAGCTGTTTTTT.

The chain is built from TRBV20-1 and TRBJ2-3; D unclear. Germline V CDR1 and CDR2: DFQATT, SNEGSKA (reference sequence). V gave up 3 bases and J gave up 4 bases, with 17 bases separating them. The CDR3 sequence is 15 residues long. In DNA form, the CDR3 reads TGCAGTGCTAGCCCAATAGTCGCTCTTCCAGATACGCAGTATTTT. It translates to CSASPIVALPDTQYF.